The next 25 T cell receptor beta chains were all read from a single sample in a study of CD8+CD57+ T cells in acquired aplastic anemia. Patients included in sequencing had previously demonstrated CD8+CD57+ cell expansion by flow cytometry. Genomic DNA acted as the template from which TCR beta VDJ combination and CDR3 sequence profiling were carried out. TCRdb passed the reads through MiXCR, listing each CDR3 protein once. Of some 170,000 distinct CDR3 sequences listed, 71% are singletons. Material for sequencing was sorted CD4+, CD8+, or CD8+CD57+ T cells (not recorded which) from PBMCs. These receptors were obtained from a human donor with aplastic anemia.

As to this clonotype: The junction differs from germline at one of its ends, possibly a read error. This chain connects TRBV7-9 to TRBJ2-7; either TRBD1 or TRBD2 may fit D (5 bases each). CDR1 and CDR2 (germline): SEHNR, FQNEAQ (reference sequence). The CDR3 spans 15 residues. As DNA, the CDR3 is TGCGCCAGCAGCCAAAACCAAGAGGGGAGCTACGAGCAGTACTTC. The encoded protein is CASSQNQEGSYEQYF. The full variable domain, with the rest looked up from reference TRBV7-9 and TRBJ2-7, is DTGVSQNPRHKITKRGQNVTFRCDPISEHNRLYWYRQTLGQGPEFLTYFQNEAQLEKSRLLSDRFSAERPKGSFSTLEIQRTEQGDSAMYLCASSQNQEGSYEQYFGPGTRLTVT.

This sequence joins TRBV7-9 and TRBJ2-7, with 12 nucleotides matching TRBD2. CDR3 length: 15 amino acids. Germline V lookup: CDR1 SEHNR, CDR2 FQNEAQ (reference sequence). The J segment lost 3 bases and the V segment lost 8 bases, leaving 8 bases of the junction unmatched. The CDR3 loop reads CASGQTSGRIYEQYV. CDR3 coding DNA: TGTGCCAGCGGCCAGACTAGCGGGAGAATCTACGAGCAGTACGTC.

The chain joins TRBV4-2 to TRBJ2-7; 7 bases match TRBD2. The V segment lost 6 bases and the J segment 0 bases; nucleotides outside the gene matches: 8. The CDR3 loop spans 15 amino acids. Germline CDR1 reads LGHNA; CDR2 reads YNFKEQ. The CDR3 loop is CASRPSGTSSYEQYF. The CDR3 nucleotides are TGTGCCAGCAGGCCGAGCGGGACCAGCTCCTACGAGCAGTACTTC.

This clonotype has at least ten counts. CDR3 sequence reads: CASSPSSGRDFNEQFF. CDR3 nucleotides: TGTGCCAGCTCACCCAGTAGCGGGAGAGATTTCAATGAGCAGTTCTTC. The J gene is TRBJ2-1, the V gene TRBV5-6; 9 bases align to TRBD2. V shed 7 bases, J shed 6 bases, and the junction held 14 bases outside the gene matches. The CDR3 has 16 residues. The germline gives CDR1 SGHDT, CDR2 YYEEEE.

The gene calls are TRBV29-1 and TRBJ1-2, with 9 bases identical to TRBD1. Germline CDR1 SQVTM, CDR2 ANQGSEA. Germline trimming cut 4 bases from V and 8 bases from J; bases unmatched to any gene: 8. This CDR3 is built from 13 residues. CDR3 sequence (DNA): TGCAGCGTTGGCGGGACAGGGTTTGGGGGCTACACCTTC. Protein product: CSVGGTGFGGYTF. Supplemented by reference TRBV29-1 and TRBJ1-2, the full variable domain reads SAVISQKPSRDICQRGTSLTIQCQVDSQVTMMFWYRQQPGQSLTLIATANQGSEATYESGFVIDKFPISRPNLTFSTLTVSNMSPEDSSIYLCSVGGTGFGGYTFGSGTRLTVV.

This clonotype was seen more than once but under ten times. This sequence joins TRBV7-9 and TRBJ2-7; the D is unclear. Deletions cut 4 bases from V and 0 bases from J, with 10 bases between. The CDR3 has 14 amino acids. Germline V lookup: CDR1 SEHNR, CDR2 FQNEAQ (reference sequence). The CDR3 loop reads CASSSYLSSYEQYF. The CDR3 DNA reads as TGTGCCAGCAGCTCGTACCTGAGCTCCTACGAGCAGTACTTC.

The rearrangement uses TRBV24-1 and TRBJ1-2; 11 bases line up with TRBD1. Germline trimming cut 4 bases from V and 8 bases from J; bases unmatched to any gene: 5. The germline gives CDR1 KGHDR, CDR2 SFDVKD. The CDR3 loop spans 14 amino acids. CDR3 in DNA: TGTGCCACCAGTGACCGGGACAGGGGGTTCGGCTACACCTTC. Residues: CATSDRDRGFGYTF.

This chain connects TRBV4-1 to TRBJ1-1, with D hard to call. CDR1 is MGHRA, CDR2 YSYEKL, per germline. V shed 3 bases and J shed 0 bases, with 14 bases lying between them. The CDR3 consists of 16 residues. CDR3: CASSQGLDRLNTEAFF. For the CDR3, the DNA is TGCGCCAGCAGCCAGGGCCTGGACCGTTTGAACACTGAAGCTTTCTTT.

Of note for this clonotype: A read error may produce the germline difference seen at one junction end. The V call is TRBV10-3, the J call TRBJ1-1; a weak D match, TRBD1 (5 bases). Germline loops: CDR1 ENHRY, CDR2 SYGVKD. CDR3 length: 15 amino acids. In DNA form, the CDR3 reads TGTGCCAGCAGTGGTGGACAACGCCCGAGCACTGAAGCTTTCTTT. Translating it yields CASSGGQRPSTEAFF.

The genes are TRBV6-6 and TRBJ1-2; a weak D match, TRBD1 (5 bases). The V end lost 6 bases, the J end lost 4 bases, and 18 bases lay between the germline ends. Germline CDR1 and CDR2: MNHNY and SVGAGI (reference sequence). The CDR3 runs to 15 residues. CDR3 amino acids: CASSYMTATLYGYTF. The CDR3 DNA sequence: TGTGCCAGCAGCTACATGACAGCGACCCTCTATGGCTACACCTTC.

A single count supports this clonotype. The gene calls are TRBV20-1 and TRBJ1-2; D gene uncertain. Germline V gives CDR1 DFQATT, CDR2 SNEGSKA (reference sequence). V was shortened by 0 bases and J by 4 bases, with 15 bases between the two germline ends. There are 15 residues in the CDR3. DNA for the CDR3: TGCAGTGCTAGAGATCTTGGCCACTATCTCTATGGCTACACCTTC. Encoded protein: CSARDLGHYLYGYTF.

The chain has TRBV7-9 and TRBJ1-6, with no clear D. Germline values: CDR1 SEHNR, CDR2 FQNEAQ (reference sequence). CDR3 length: 16 residues. V was clipped by 5 bases and J by 5 bases, with 16 bases between them. CDR3 sequence reads: CASSPKPGVDNSPLHF. CDR3 bases: TGTGCCAGCAGCCCTAAGCCTGGGGTGGATAATTCACCCCTCCACTTT.

The gene calls are TRBV19 and TRBJ1-2; D is ambiguous. The length of the CDR3 is 12 residues. V was pared by 5 bases and J by 1 base, with 5 bases between. CDR1 and CDR2 (germline): LNHDA, SQIVND (reference sequence). CDR3 coding DNA: TGTGCCAGTAGTGTGTATAACTATGGCTACACCTTC. This codes for CASSVYNYGYTF. Supplemented by reference TRBV19 and TRBJ1-2, the full variable domain reads DGGITQSPKYLFRKEGQNVTLSCEQNLNHDAMYWYRQDPGQGLRLIYYSQIVNDFQKGDIAEGYSVSREKKESFPLTVTSAQKNPTAFYLCASSVYNYGYTFGSGTRLTVV.

This clonotype was found many times. The chain is built from TRBV20-1 and TRBJ2-2; D not certain. Germline V CDR1 and CDR2: DFQATT, SNEGSKA (reference sequence). Deletions cut 0 bases from V and 3 bases from J, with 8 bases between. The CDR3 spans 14 residues. CDR3: CSARDSSDTGELFF. For the CDR3, the DNA is TGCAGTGCTAGAGATAGCAGTGACACCGGGGAGCTGTTTTTT.

The chain joins TRBV7-3 to TRBJ2-3; TRBD2 might be the D (5 bases). Trimming shortened V by 0 bases and J by 0 bases, and 7 bases separated the two germline ends. Per germline, CDR1 SGHTA and CDR2 FQGTGA. This CDR3 has 15 amino acids. CDR3 sequence (DNA): TGTGCCAGCAGCTTAACGAGGGCGAGCACAGATACGCAGTATTTT. Its translation is CASSLTRASTDTQYF.

With respect to this clonotype: The junction departs from germline at one end; a sequencing error may be responsible. The V gene is TRBV5-4, the J gene TRBJ2-7; TRBD1 agrees at 9 bases. CDR3 length: 11 amino acids. Germline V gene lookup returns CDR1 SGHNT and CDR2 YYREEE (reference sequence). The CDR3 reads CASSLGDRVHF. CDR3 nucleotides: TGTGCCAGCAGCTTAGGGGACAGGGTCCACTTC.

The chain carries TRBV7-3 and TRBJ2-1; 8 bases are shared with TRBD2. The junction had 10 bases not matched to a gene; V was cut back by 5 bases and J by 4 bases. The CDR3 sequence is 16 residues long. CDR1 is SGHTA and CDR2 is FQGTGA in the germline V gene. The DNA of the CDR3 is TGTGCCAGCAGCCCTGAAGCGGGGGACTCTTACAATGAGCAGTTCTTC. It is translated as CASSPEAGDSYNEQFF.

The chain recombines TRBV2 with TRBJ2-3; no reliable D call. Germline V CDR1 and CDR2: SNHLY, FYNNEI. V dropped 6 bases and J dropped 7 bases, with 11 bases sitting between them. The CDR3 totals 12 residues. Here the CDR3 DNA reads TGTGCCAGCAGCTTCGAGTCAAATACGCAGTATTTT. Amino acids: CASSFESNTQYF.

This clonotype was seen a few times. This chain uses TRBV2 with TRBJ2-3; possible D gene TRBD1, 6 bases. This CDR3 has 13 residues. The V end lost 7 bases, the J end lost 0 bases, and 8 bases lay between the germline ends. Germline CDR1 and CDR2: SNHLY and FYNNEI. CDR3 protein: CASTGVSTDTQYF. CDR3 nucleotides: TGTGCCAGCACAGGGGTCAGCACAGATACGCAGTATTTT.

This clonotype was observed a handful of times. The rearrangement links TRBV28 to TRBJ1-5; D is possibly TRBD1 (5 bases). Between the trimmed V and J ends, which lost 6 bases and 3 bases, there was a span of 12 bases. Germline-derived CDR1 and CDR2 are MDHEN and SYDVKM. The CDR3 totals 14 residues. Here the CDR3 DNA reads TGTGCCAGCAGCTACGAGGGGTTCAATCAGCCCCAGCATTTT. It yields the protein CASSYEGFNQPQHF. Full variable domain (outside the CDR3, taken from reference TRBV28 and TRBJ1-5): DVKVTQSSRYLVKRTGEKVFLECVQDMDHENMFWYRQDPGLGLRLIYFSYDVKMKEKGDIPEGYSVSREKKERFSLILESASTNQTSMYLCASSYEGFNQPQHFGDGTRLSIL.

This clonotype appeared a few times. The chain combines TRBV2 with TRBJ2-7; D is perhaps TRBD2 (5 bases). The ends were cut back, 3 bases at V and 7 bases at J, with 13 bases in the middle. This CDR3 is built from 13 residues. Germline lookup yields CDR1 SNHLY and CDR2 FYNNEI. The CDR3 sequence is CASSDDGVGEQYF. The CDR3 DNA reads as TGTGCCAGCAGTGATGACGGGGTGGGGGAGCAGTACTTC.

The chain employs TRBV7-4 and TRBJ2-7; unclear D gene. The CDR3 length is 12 residues. From germline, CDR1 is SGHVT and CDR2 SQSDAQ. Trimming took off 1 base at V and 6 bases at J, with 7 bases between the two ends. The CDR3 here is CASSLGNREQYF. CDR3 DNA: TGTGCCAGCAGCTTAGGGAACCGCGAGCAGTACTTC.

This clonotype has a count of ten or more. Written as DNA, the CDR3 is TGTGCCAGCAGTTACACCCATTTAGCGGGGAGGTTTCTGAACACCGGGGAGCTGTTTTTT. Its translation is CASSYTHLAGRFLNTGELFF. The chain uses TRBV6-6 and TRBJ2-2; 8 bases are a match to TRBD2. Germline V gives CDR1 MNHNY, CDR2 SVGAGI (reference sequence). The CDR3 length is 20 residues. V shed 2 bases, J shed 1 base, and the junction held 15 bases outside the gene matches.

The chain links TRBV7-3 to TRBJ2-1; a weak D match, TRBD2 (6 bases). Germline V lookup: CDR1 SGHTA, CDR2 FQGTGA. This CDR3 is 13 amino acids long. V dropped 4 bases and J dropped 5 bases, with 9 bases sitting between them. The CDR3 protein is CASSWDWNNEQFF. In DNA form, the CDR3 reads TGTGCCAGCAGCTGGGACTGGAACAATGAGCAGTTCTTC.

This clonotype was observed a few times. This rearrangement joins TRBV10-3 to TRBJ2-5; 7 bases line up with TRBD1. The CDR3 runs to 13 residues. Germline-derived CDR1 and CDR2 are ENHRY and SYGVKD. V lost 6 bases to trimming and J lost 2 bases; unmatched junction nucleotides: 3. CDR3 sequence reads: CAISGDSQETQYF. Written as DNA, the CDR3 is TGTGCCATCAGCGGGGACAGTCAAGAGACCCAGTACTTC.